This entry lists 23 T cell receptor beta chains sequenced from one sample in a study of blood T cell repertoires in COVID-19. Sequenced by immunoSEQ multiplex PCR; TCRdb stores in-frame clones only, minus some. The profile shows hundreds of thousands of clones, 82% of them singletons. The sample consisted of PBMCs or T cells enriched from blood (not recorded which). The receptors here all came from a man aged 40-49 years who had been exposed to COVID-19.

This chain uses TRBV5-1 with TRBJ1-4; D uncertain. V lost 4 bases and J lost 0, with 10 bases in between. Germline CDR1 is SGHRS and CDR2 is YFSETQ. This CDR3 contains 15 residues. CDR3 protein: CASSINSATNEKLFF. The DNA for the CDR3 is TGCGCCAGCAGCATAAACAGTGCAACTAATGAAAAACTGTTTTTT.

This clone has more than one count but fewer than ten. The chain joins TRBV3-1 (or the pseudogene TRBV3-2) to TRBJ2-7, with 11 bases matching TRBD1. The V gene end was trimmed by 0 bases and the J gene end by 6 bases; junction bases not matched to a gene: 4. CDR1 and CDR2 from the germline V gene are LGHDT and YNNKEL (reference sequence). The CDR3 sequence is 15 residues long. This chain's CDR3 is CASSQEGQGGPEQYF. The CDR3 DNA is TGTGCCAGCAGCCAAGAGGGACAGGGGGGTCCCGAGCAGTACTTC.

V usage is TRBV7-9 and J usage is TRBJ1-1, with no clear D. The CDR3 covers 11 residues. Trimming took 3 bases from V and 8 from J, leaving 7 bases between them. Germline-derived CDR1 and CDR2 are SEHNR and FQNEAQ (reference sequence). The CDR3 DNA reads TGTGCCAGCAGCTTCGTACAGGAAGCTTTCTTT. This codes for CASSFVQEAFF.

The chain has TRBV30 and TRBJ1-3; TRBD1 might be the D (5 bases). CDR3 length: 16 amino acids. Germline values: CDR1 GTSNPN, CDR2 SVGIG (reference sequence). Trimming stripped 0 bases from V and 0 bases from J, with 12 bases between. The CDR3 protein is CAWSVGLAYSGNTIYF. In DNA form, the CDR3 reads TGTGCCTGGAGTGTGGGACTGGCCTACTCTGGAAACACCATATATTTT.

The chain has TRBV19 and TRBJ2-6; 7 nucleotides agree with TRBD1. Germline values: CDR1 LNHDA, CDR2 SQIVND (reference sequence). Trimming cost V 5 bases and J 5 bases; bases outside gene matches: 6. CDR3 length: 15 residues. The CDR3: CASSRQGERANVLTF. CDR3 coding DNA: TGTGCCAGTAGTCGACAGGGCGAAAGGGCCAACGTCCTGACTTTC.

CDR3 protein: CASSINGANYGYTF. In DNA form, the CDR3 reads TGTGCCAGTAGTATTAACGGAGCTAACTATGGCTACACCTTC. The chain combines TRBV19 with TRBJ1-2; no clear D gene. Germline values: CDR1 LNHDA, CDR2 SQIVND (reference sequence). V dropped 3 bases and J dropped 0 bases, with 8 bases sitting between them. The CDR3 is 14 amino acids. Full variable domain (rest looked up from reference TRBV19 and TRBJ1-2): DGGITQSPKYLFRKEGQNVTLSCEQNLNHDAMYWYRQDPGQGLRLIYYSQIVNDFQKGDIAEGYSVSREKKESFPLTVTSAQKNPTAFYLCASSINGANYGYTFGSGTRLTVV.

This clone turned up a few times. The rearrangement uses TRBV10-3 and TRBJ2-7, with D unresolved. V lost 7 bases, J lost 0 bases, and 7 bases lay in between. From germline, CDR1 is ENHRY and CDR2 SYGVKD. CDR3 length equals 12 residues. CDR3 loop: CAIMAASYEQYF. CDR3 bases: TGTGCCATCATGGCGGCCTCCTACGAGCAGTACTTC.

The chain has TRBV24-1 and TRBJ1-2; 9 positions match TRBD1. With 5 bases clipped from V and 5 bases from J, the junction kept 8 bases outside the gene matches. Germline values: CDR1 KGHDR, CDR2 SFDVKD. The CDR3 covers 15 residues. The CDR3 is CATSGGQGSDYGYTF. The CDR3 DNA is TGTGCCACCAGTGGAGGACAGGGGTCAGATTATGGCTACACCTTC.

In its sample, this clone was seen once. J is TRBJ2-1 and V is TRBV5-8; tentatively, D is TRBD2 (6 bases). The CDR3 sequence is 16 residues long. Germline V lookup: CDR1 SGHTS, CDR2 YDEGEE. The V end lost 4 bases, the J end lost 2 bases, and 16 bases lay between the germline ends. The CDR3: CASSPPGGSAYNEQFF. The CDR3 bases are TGTGCCAGCAGCCCCCCCGGGGGTAGCGCCTACAATGAGCAGTTCTTC.

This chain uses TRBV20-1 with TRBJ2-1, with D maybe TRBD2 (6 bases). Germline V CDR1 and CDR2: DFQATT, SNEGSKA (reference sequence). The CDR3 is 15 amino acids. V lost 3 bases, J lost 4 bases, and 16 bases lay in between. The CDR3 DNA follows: TGCAGTGCTAGTCAGGCGGGGTCCCTATACAATGAGCAGTTCTTC. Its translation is CSASQAGSLYNEQFF.

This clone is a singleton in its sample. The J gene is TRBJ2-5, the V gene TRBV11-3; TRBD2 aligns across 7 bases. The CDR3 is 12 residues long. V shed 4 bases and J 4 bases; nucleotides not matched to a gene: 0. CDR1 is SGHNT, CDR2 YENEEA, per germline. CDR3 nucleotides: TGTGCCAGCAGCTCGGGGGGAGAGACCCAGTACTTC. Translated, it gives CASSSGGETQYF.

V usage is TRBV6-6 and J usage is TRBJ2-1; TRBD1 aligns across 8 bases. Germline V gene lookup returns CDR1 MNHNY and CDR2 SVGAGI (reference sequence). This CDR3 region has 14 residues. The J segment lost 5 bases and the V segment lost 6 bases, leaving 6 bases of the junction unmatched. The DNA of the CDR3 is TGTGCCAGCAGGGACAGGGTTTCAGACAATGAGCAGTTCTTC. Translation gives CASRDRVSDNEQFF.

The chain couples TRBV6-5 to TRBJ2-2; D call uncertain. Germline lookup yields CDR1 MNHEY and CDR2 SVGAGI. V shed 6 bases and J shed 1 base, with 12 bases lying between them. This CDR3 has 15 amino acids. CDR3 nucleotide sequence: TGTGCCAGCAGAATGGTTACTTTGAACACCGGGGAGCTGTTTTTT. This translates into CASRMVTLNTGELFF.

This CDR3 is CASSSTGEQFF. CDR3 bases: TGTGCCAGCAGTTCCACAGGTGAGCAGTTCTTC. This chain uses TRBV27 with TRBJ2-1, with D maybe TRBD1 (5 bases). The V gene's germline CDR1 is MNHEY and CDR2 SMNVEV (reference sequence). V dropped 4 bases and J dropped 9 bases, with 7 bases sitting between them. The CDR3 consists of 11 residues.

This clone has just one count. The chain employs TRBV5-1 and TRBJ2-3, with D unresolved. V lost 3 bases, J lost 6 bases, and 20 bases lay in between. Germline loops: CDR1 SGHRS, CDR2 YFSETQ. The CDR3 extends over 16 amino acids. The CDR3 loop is CASSSQSHGVSDTQYF. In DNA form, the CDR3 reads TGCGCCAGCAGCTCACAGTCCCACGGCGTCTCGGATACGCAGTATTTT.

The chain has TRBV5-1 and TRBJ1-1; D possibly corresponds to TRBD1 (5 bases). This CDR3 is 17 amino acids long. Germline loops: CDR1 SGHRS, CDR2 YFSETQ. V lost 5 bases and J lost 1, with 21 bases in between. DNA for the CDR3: TGCGCCAGCAGTCTACAACCGGGACTGACCTCGAACACTGAAGCTTTCTTT. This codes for CASSLQPGLTSNTEAFF.

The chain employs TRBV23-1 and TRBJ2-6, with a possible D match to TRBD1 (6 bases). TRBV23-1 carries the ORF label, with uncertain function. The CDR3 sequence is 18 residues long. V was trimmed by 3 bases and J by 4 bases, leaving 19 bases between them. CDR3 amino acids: CASSHPATGQRGANVLTF. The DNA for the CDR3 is TGCGCCAGCAGTCACCCCGCGACAGGTCAAAGGGGGGCCAACGTCCTGACTTTC.

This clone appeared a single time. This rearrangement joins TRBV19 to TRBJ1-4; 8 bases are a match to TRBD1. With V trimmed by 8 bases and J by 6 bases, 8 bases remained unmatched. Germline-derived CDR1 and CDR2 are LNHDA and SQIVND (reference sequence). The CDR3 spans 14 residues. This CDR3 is CASWSRTGHEKLFF. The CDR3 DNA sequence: TGTGCCAGTTGGTCCCGGACAGGGCATGAAAAACTGTTTTTT.

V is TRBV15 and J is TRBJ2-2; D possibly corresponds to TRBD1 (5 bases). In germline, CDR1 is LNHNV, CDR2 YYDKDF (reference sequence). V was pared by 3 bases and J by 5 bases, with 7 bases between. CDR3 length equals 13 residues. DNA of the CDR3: TGTGCCACCAGCAGGGGGCTGACCGGGGAGCTGTTTTTT. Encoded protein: CATSRGLTGELFF.

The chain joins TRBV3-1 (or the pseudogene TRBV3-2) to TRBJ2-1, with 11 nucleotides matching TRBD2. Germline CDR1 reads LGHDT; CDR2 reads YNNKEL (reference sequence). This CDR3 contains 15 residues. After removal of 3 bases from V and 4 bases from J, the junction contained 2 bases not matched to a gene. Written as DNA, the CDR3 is TGTGCCAGCAGCCAGTTAGCGGGAGGGTACAATGAGCAGTTCTTC. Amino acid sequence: CASSQLAGGYNEQFF.

The CDR3 loop is CASSSRGGEQFF. DNA for the CDR3: TGTGCCAGCAGCTCGAGGGGGGGTGAGCAGTTCTTC. The V and J genes are TRBV7-2 and TRBJ2-1, with a tentative D call TRBD2 (7 bases). There are 12 residues in the CDR3. The germline V and J ends were trimmed by 4 bases and 9 bases, with 10 bases remaining between them. Per germline, CDR1 SGHTA and CDR2 FQGNSA.

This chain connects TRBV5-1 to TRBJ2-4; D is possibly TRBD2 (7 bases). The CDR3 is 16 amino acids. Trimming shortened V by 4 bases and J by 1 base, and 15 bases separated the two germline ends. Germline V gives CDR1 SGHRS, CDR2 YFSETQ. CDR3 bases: TGCGCCAGCAGCCCCCGAGGGGGGGAGGCCAAAAACATTCAGTACTTC. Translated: CASSPRGGEAKNIQYF.

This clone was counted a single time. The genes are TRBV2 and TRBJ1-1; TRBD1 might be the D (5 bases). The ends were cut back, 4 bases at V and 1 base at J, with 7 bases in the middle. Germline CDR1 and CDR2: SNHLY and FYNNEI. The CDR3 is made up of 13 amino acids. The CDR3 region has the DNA TGTGCCAGCAGTGGACAGAGGAACACTGAAGCTTTCTTT. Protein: CASSGQRNTEAFF. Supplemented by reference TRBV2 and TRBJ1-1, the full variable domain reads EPEVTQTPSHQVTQMGQEVILRCVPISNHLYFYWYRQILGQKVEFLVSFYNNEISEKSEIFDDQFSVERPDGSNFTLKIRSTKLEDSAMYFCASSGQRNTEAFFGQGTRLTVV.